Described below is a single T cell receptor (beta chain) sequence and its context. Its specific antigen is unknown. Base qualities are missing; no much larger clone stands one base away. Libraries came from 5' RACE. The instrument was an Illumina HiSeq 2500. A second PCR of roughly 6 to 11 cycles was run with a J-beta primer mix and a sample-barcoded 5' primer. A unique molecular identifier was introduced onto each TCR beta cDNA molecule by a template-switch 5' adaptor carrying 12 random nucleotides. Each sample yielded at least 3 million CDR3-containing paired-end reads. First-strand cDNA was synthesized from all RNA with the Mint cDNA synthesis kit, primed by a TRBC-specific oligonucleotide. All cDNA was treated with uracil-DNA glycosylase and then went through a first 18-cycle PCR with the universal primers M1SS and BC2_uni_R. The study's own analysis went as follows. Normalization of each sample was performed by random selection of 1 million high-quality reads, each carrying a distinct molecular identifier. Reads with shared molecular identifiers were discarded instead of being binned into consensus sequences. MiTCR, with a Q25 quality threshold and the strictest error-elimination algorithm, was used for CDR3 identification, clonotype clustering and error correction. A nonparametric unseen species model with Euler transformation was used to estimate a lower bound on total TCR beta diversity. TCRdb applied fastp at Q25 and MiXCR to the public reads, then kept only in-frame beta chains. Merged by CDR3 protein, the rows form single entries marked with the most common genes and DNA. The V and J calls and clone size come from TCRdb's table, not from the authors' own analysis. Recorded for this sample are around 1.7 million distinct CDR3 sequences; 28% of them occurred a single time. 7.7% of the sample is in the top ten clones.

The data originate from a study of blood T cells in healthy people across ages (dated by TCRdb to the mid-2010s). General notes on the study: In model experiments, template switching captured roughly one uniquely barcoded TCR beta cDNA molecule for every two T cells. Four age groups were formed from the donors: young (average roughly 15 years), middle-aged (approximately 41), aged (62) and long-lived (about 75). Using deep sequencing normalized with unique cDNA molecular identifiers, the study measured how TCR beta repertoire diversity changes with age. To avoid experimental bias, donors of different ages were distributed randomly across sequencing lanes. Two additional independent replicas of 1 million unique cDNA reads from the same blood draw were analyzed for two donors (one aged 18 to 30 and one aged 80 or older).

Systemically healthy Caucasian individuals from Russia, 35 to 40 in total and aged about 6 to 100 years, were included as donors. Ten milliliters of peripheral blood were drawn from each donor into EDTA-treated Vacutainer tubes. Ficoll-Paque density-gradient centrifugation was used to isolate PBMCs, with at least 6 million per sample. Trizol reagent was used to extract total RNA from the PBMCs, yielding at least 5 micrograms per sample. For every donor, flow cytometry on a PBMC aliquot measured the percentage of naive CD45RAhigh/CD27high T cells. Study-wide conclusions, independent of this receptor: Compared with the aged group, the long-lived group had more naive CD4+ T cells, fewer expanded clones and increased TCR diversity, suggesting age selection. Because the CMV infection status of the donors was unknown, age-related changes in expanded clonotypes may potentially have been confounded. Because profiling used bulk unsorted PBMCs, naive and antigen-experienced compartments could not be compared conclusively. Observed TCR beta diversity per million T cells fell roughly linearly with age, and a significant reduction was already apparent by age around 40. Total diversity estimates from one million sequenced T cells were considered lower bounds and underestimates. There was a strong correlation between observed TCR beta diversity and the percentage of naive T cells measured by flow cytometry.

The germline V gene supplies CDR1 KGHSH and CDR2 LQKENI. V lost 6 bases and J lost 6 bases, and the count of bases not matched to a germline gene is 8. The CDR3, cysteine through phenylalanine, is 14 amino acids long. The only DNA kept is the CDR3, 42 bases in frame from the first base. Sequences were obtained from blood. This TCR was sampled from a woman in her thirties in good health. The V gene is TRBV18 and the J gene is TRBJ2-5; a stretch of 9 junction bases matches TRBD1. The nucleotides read TGTGCCAGCTCGCCCACGACAGGGGGACAGACCCAGTACTTC. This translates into CASSPTTGGQTQYF.